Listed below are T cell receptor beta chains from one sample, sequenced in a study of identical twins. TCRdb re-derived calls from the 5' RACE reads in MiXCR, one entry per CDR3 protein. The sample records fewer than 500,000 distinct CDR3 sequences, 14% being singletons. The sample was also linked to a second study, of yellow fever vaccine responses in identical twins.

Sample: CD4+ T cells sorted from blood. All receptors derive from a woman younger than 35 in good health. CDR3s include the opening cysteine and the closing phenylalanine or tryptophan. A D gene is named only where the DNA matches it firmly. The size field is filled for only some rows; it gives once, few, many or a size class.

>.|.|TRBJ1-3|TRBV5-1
TGCGCCAGCAGCTTGTTGGACAGAGACTCTGGAAACACCATATATTTT
CASSLLDRDSGNTIYF
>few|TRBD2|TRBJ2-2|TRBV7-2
TGTGCCAGCAGCGTCGGCGGGAGTGTCGGGGAGCTGTTTTTT
CASSVGGSVGELFF
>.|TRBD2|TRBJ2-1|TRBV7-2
TGTGCCAGCAGAGGGACTAGCGGGGGGGCTTTAGGCAATGAGCAGTTCTTC
CASRGTSGGALGNEQFF
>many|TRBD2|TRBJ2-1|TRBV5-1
TGCGCCAGCAGCGCCCGACTAGCGGGAAATGAGCAGTTCTTC
CASSARLAGNEQFF
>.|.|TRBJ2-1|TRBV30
TGTGCCTGGAGGCCCGACGGGACTTCAGGGTGGTTCTTC
CAWRPDGTSGWFF
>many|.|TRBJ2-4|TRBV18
TGTGCCAGCTCACCAGGGGGAGGATCCAAAAACATTCAGTACTTC
CASSPGGGSKNIQYF
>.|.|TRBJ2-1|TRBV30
TGTGCCTGGAGTGTAACAGGGTTTAATGAGCAGTTCTTC
CAWSVTGFNEQFF
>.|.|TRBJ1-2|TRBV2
TGTGCCAGCAGTCAAGTACTTCGTGGCTACACCTTC
CASSQVLRGYTF
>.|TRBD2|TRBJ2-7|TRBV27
TGTGCCAGCAGTCGGGAGGTAAGCGGCTACGAGCAGTACTTC
CASSREVSGYEQYF
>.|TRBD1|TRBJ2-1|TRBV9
TGTGCCAGCAGCCTAAGACAGGGAGAGCAGTTCTTC
CASSLRQGEQFF
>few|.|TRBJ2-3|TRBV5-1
TGCGCCAGCAGCTTGGATGGTAGCGGCACAGATACGCAGTATTTT
CASSLDGSGTDTQYF
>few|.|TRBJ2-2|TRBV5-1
TGCGCCAGCGAAAAGTCAGACCACACCGGGGAGCTGTTTTTT
CASEKSDHTGELFF
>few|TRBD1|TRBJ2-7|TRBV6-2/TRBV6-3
TGTGCCAGCAGCCATTTGACAGGGGGCCTCGAGCAGTACTTC
CASSHLTGGLEQYF
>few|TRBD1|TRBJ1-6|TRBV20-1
TGCAGTGCTAGAGTACTGACAGGGGATTATTCACCCCTCCACTTT
CSARVLTGDYSPLHF
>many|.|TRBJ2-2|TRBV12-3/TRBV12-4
TGTGCCAGCAGTTTCCCGGTTGCCGGGGCGGGGGAGCTGTTTTTT
CASSFPVAGAGELFF
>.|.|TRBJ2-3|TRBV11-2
TGTGCCAGCAGATTTAAGGTGGGACTAGATACGCAGTATTTT
CASRFKVGLDTQYF
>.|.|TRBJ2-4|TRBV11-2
TGTGCCAGCAGCTTAGGAGCCTTAGCCAAAAACATTCAGTACTTC
CASSLGALAKNIQYF
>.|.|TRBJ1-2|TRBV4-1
TGCGCCAGCAGCCAAGATGGTGGGGGGAAGCGTGGCTACACCTTC
CASSQDGGGKRGYTF
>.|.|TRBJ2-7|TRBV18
TGTGCCAGCTCACCAACGGCTCGGGGCCACGAGCAGTACTTC
CASSPTARGHEQYF
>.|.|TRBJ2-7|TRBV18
TGTGCCAGCGACCTGGGGACCTCCTACGAGCAGTACTTC
CASDLGTSYEQYF
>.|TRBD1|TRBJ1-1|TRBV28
TGTGCCAGCAGGTACAGGGGGTACACTGAAGCTTTCTTT
CASRYRGYTEAFF
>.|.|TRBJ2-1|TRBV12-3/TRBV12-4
TGTGCCAGCAGTTTAAGGGGGCTGGGAGGGGAGCGCAATGAGCAGTTCTTC
CASSLRGLGGERNEQFF
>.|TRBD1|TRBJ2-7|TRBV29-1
TGCAGCGTTAGGCTAAGGGACAGGGAACGCTACGAGCAGTACTTC
CSVRLRDRERYEQYF
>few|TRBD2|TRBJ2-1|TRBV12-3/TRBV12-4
TGTGCCAGCAGTTCGGATGGACTAGCGGCCTACAATGAGCAGTTCTTC
CASSSDGLAAYNEQFF
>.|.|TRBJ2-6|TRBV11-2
TGTGCCAGCAGCTTAGTTTTGGGCCTGGGCTCTGGGGCCAACGTCCTGACTTTC
CASSLVLGLGSGANVLTF
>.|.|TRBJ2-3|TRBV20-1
TGCAGTGCTAGAGATCTGATAGCGGGCACAGATACGCAGTATTTT
CSARDLIAGTDTQYF
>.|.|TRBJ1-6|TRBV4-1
TGCGCCAGCAGCCAAGATACGGACTCACCCCTCCACTTT
CASSQDTDSPLHF
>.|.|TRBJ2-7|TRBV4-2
TGTGCCAGCAGCCAACGGACGGGGAGCTCCTACGAGCAGTACTTC
CASSQRTGSSYEQYF
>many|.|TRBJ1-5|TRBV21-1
TGTGCCAGCAGCAAAGGGACAGTCACTGATCAGCCCCAGCATTTT
CASSKGTVTDQPQHF
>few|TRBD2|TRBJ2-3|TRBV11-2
TGTGCCAGCAGCTTATTAGGTCTAGCGGGGGGAGATACGCAGTATTTT
CASSLLGLAGGDTQYF
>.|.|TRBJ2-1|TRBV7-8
TGTGCCAGCAGCGAAAGGCGCCTCTCCAATGAGCAGTTCTTC
CASSERRLSNEQFF
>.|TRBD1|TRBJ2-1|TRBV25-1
TGTGCCAGCAGTGGGGGGACAGGGGTTACGGCACTTTCCAATGAGCAGTTCTTC
CASSGGTGVTALSNEQFF
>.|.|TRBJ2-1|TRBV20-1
TGCAGTGCTACGGAAGCGGCAGGGTACAATGAGCAGTTCTTC
CSATEAAGYNEQFF
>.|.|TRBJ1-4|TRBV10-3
TGTGCCATCAGTGGAGGGGCAGCAACTAATGAAAAACTGTTTTTT
CAISGGAATNEKLFF
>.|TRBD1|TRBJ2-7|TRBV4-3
TGCGCCAGCAGCCAGGCGTTGGGACAGGGATCCTACGAGCAGTACTTC
CASSQALGQGSYEQYF
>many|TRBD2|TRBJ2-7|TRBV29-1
TGCAGCGCTCGCCTACCCACTAGCGGGGGGTACTACGAGCAGTACTTC
CSARLPTSGGYYEQYF
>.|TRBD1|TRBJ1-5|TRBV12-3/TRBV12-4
TGTGCCAGCAAACCGACAGGGGGTCGACATCAGCCCCAGCATTTT
CASKPTGGRHQPQHF
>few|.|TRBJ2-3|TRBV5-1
TGCGCCAGCATCAGGTCAGGTGGTCGCACAGATACGCAGTATTTT
CASIRSGGRTDTQYF
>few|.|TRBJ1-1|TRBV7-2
TGTGCCAGCAGCCCTTACAGGGCCGAAGCTTTCTTT
CASSPYRAEAFF
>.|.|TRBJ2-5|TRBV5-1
TGCGCCAGCAGCTTGGGGGTGACAGCCCTTCAAGAGACCCAGTACTTC
CASSLGVTALQETQYF
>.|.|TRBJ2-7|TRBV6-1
TGTGCCAGCAGTGGCATTCCGGCCCCCGAGCAGTACTTC
CASSGIPAPEQYF
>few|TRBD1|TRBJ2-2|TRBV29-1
TGCAGCGCCGAAGTTCAGGGGGCCGGGGAGCTGTTTTTT
CSAEVQGAGELFF
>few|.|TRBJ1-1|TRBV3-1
TGTGCCAGCAGCCAAATGGGTACTGAAGCTTTCTTT
CASSQMGTEAFF
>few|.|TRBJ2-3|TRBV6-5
TGTGCCAGCAGTTACTTTGGGGCCGGTACGCAGTATTTT
CASSYFGAGTQYF
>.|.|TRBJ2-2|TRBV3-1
TGTGCCAGCAGCCAAACGGTCGGGGCCGGGGAGCTGTTTTTT
CASSQTVGAGELFF
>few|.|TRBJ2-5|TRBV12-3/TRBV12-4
TGTGCCAGCAGTCGACGGCCCCAGGAGACCCAGTACTTC
CASSRRPQETQYF
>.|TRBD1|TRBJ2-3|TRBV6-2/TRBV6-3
TGTGCCAGCAGTTTCGACAGGGTGGATACGCAGTATTTT
CASSFDRVDTQYF
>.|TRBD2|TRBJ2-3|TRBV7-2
TGTGCCAGCAGCTCCTCTAGCGGCCTCACAGATACGCAGTATTTT
CASSSSSGLTDTQYF
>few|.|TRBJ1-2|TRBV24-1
TGTGCCACCAGTGATTCGAACAGGTCGAACTATGGCTACACCTTC
CATSDSNRSNYGYTF
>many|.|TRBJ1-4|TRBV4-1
TGCGCCAGCAGCCAACTTGTGGGTCGGGGTGAAAAACTGTTTTTT
CASSQLVGRGEKLFF